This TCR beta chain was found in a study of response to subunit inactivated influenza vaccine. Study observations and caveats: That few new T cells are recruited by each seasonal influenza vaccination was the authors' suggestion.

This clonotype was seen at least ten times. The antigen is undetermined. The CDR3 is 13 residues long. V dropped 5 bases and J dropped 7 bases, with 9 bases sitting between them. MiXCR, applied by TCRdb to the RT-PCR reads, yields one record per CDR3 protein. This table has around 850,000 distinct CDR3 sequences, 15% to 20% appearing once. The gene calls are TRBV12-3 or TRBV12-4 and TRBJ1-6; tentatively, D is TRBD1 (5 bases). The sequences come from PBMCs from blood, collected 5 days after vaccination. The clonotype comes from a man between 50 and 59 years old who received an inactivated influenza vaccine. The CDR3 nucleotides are TGTGCCAGCAGTCCGACAGCCAATTCACCCCTCCACTTT. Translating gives CASSPTANSPLHF.